The present T cell receptor beta chain was sequenced within a study of blood T cell repertoires in COVID-19. The CDR3 length is 14 residues. V was cut by 4 bases and J by 3 bases, with 13 bases left in between. In germline, CDR1 is SNHLY, CDR2 FYNNEI. TCRdb keeps only in-frame clones here, not all; method: immunoSEQ multiplex PCR. The sample carries tens of thousands of clones, around four fifths recorded once. J is TRBJ2-7 and V is TRBV2, with D possibly being TRBD2 (6 bases). Input material: peripheral blood. The clonotype comes from a man aged 60 to 75 with active COVID-19. The chain's CDR3 is CASSVGEAGYEQYF. CDR3 coding DNA: TGTGCCAGCAGTGTGGGGGAAGCGGGCTACGAGCAGTACTTC. Combining the CDR3 with reference TRBV2 and TRBJ2-7 gives the whole variable domain EPEVTQTPSHQVTQMGQEVILRCVPISNHLYFYWYRQILGQKVEFLVSFYNNEISEKSEIFDDQFSVERPDGSNFTLKIRSTKLEDSAMYFCASSVGEAGYEQYFGPGTRLTVT.